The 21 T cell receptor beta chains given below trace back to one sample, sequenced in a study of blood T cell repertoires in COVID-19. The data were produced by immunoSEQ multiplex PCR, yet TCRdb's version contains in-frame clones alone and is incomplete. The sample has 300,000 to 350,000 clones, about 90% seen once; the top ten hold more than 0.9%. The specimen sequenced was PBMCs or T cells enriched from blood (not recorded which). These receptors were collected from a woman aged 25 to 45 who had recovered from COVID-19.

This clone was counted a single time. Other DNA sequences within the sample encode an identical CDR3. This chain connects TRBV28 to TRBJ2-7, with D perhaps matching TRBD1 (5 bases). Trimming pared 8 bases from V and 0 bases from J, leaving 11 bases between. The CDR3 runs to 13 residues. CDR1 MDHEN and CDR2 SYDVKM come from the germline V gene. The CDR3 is CASRIDSSYEQYF. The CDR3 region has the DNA TGTGCCAGCCGAATAGACAGCTCCTACGAGCAGTACTTC.

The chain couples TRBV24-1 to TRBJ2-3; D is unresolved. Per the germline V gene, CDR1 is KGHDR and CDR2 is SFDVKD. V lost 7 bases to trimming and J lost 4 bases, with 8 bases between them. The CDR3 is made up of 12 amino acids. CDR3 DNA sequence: TGTGCCACCAGAGGCAGCGCAGATACGCAGTATTTT. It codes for CATRGSADTQYF.

The CDR3 DNA is TGTGCCAGCAGTCCGGTTTCCGGACTAGACATAGATACGCAGTATTTT. Amino acid sequence: CASSPVSGLDIDTQYF. The rearrangement links TRBV27 to TRBJ2-3; 7 nucleotides align to TRBD2. This CDR3 is built from 16 residues. V was clipped by 5 bases and J by 5 bases; unmatched bases: 13. CDR1 and CDR2 from the germline V gene are MNHEY and SMNVEV (reference sequence).

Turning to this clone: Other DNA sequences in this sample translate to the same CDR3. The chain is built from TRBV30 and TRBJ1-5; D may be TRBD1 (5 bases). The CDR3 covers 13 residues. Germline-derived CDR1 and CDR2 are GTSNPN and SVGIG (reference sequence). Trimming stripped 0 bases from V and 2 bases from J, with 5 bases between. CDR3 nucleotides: TGTGCCTGGAGTGTACAGGGCAATCAGCCCCAGCATTTT. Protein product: CAWSVQGNQPQHF. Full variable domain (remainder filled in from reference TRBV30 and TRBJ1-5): SQTIHQWPATLVQPVGSPLSLECTVEGTSNPNLYWYRQAAGRGLQLLFYSVGIGQISSEVPQNLSASRPQDRQFILSSKKLLLSDSGFYLCAWSVQGNQPQHFGDGTRLSIL.

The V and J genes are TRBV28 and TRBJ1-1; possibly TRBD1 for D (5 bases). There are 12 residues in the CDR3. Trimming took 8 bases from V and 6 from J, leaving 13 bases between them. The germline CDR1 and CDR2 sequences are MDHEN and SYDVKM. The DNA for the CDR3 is TGTGCCAGCGGGGCGGAGTTTTCTGAAGCTTTCTTT. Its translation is CASGAEFSEAFF.

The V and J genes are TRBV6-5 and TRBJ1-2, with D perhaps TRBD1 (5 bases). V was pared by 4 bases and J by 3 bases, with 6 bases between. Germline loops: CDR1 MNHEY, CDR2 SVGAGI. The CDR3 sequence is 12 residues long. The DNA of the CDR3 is TGTGCCAGCAGTTTAGGGGACTATGGCTACACCTTC. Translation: CASSLGDYGYTF.

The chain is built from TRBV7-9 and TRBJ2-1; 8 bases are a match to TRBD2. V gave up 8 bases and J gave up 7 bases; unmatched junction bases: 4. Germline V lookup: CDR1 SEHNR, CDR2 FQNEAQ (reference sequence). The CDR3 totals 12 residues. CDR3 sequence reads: CASEGLGNEQFF. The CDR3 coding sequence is TGTGCCAGCGAGGGACTAGGGAATGAGCAGTTCTTC.

The CDR3 loop reads CASSDSNSNSPLHF. The CDR3 nucleotides read TGTGCCAGCAGCGACAGCAACAGCAATTCACCCCTCCACTTT. The chain carries TRBV9 and TRBJ1-6; D remains ambiguous. The CDR3 loop spans 14 amino acids. The germline V gene encodes CDR1 SGDLS and CDR2 YYNGEE. V dropped 3 bases and J dropped 7 bases, with 11 bases sitting between them.

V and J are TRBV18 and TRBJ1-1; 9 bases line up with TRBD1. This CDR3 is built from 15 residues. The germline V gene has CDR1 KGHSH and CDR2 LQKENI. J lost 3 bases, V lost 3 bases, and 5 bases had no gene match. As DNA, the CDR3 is TGTGCCAGCTCACCCGGGGACAGGGTTTACACTGAAGCTTTCTTT. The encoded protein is CASSPGDRVYTEAFF.

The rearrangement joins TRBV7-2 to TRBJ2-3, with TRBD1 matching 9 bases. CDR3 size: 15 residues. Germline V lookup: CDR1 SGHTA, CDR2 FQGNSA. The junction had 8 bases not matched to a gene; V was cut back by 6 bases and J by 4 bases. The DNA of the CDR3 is TGTGCCAGCAGGGATGGACAGGGGAGGGCAGATACGCAGTATTTT. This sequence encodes CASRDGQGRADTQYF.

The CDR3 is CATSAGQAGNNEQFF. The CDR3 DNA reads TGTGCCACCAGTGCTGGGCAGGCCGGGAACAATGAGCAGTTCTTC. The gene calls are TRBV24-1 and TRBJ2-1; a possible D gene is TRBD2 (5 bases). The CDR3 runs to 15 residues. The germline CDR1 and CDR2 sequences are KGHDR and SFDVKD. V was trimmed by 5 bases and J by 5 bases, leaving 15 bases between them.

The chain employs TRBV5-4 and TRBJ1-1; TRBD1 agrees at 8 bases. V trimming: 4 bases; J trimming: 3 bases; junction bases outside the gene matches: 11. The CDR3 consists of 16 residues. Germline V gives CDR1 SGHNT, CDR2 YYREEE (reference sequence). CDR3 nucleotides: TGTGCCAGCAGCCGACAGGGGATTGGAGCGGACACTGAAGCTTTCTTT. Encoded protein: CASSRQGIGADTEAFF.

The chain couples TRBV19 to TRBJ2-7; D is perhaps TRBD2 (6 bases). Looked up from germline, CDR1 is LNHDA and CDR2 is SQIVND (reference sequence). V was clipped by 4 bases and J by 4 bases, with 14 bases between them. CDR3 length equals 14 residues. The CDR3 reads CASSSPGLPYEQYF. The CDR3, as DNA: TGTGCCAGTAGTAGTCCGGGACTGCCGTACGAGCAGTACTTC. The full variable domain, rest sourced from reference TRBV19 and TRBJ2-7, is DGGITQSPKYLFRKEGQNVTLSCEQNLNHDAMYWYRQDPGQGLRLIYYSQIVNDFQKGDIAEGYSVSREKKESFPLTVTSAQKNPTAFYLCASSSPGLPYEQYFGPGTRLTVT.

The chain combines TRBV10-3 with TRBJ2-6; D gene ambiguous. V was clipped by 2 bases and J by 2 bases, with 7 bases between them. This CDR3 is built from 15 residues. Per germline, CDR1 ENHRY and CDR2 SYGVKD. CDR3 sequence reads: CAISEGEAGANVLTF. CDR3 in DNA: TGTGCCATCAGTGAGGGAGAGGCTGGGGCCAACGTCCTGACTTTC.

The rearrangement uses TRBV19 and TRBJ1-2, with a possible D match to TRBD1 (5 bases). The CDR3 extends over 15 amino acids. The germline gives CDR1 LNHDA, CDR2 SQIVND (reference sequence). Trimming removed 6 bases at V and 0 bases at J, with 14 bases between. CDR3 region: CASSLRDLANYGYTF. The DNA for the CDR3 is TGTGCCAGTAGCTTGAGGGACTTAGCTAACTATGGCTACACCTTC.

CDR3 protein: CATAGGVNTDTQYF. CDR3 nucleotide sequence: TGTGCCACCGCGGGCGGGGTGAACACAGATACGCAGTATTTT. The J gene is TRBJ2-3, the V gene TRBV10-3, with D possibly being TRBD2 (6 bases). The germline CDR1 and CDR2 sequences are ENHRY and SYGVKD. This CDR3 contains 14 residues. The germline V and J ends were trimmed by 10 bases and 2 bases, with 16 bases remaining between them.

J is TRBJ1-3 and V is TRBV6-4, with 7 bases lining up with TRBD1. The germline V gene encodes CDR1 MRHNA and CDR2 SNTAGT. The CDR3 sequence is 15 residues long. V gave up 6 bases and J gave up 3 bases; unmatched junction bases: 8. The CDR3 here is CASRTGTPNGNTIYF. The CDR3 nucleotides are TGTGCCAGCAGGACAGGGACCCCCAATGGAAACACCATATATTTT.

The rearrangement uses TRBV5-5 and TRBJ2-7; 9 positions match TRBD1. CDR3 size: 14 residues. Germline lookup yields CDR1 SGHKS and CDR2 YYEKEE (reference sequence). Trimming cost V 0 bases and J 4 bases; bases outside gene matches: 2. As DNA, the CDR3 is TGTGCCAGCAGCTTGGACAGGGGGCTGTACGAGCAGTACTTC. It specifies CASSLDRGLYEQYF.

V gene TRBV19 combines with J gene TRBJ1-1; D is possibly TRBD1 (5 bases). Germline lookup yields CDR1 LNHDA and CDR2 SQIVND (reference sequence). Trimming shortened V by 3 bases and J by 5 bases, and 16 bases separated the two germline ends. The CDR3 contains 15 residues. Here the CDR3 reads CASSIPDTMGTEAFF. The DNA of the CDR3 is TGTGCCAGTAGTATCCCGGACACCATGGGAACTGAAGCTTTCTTT.

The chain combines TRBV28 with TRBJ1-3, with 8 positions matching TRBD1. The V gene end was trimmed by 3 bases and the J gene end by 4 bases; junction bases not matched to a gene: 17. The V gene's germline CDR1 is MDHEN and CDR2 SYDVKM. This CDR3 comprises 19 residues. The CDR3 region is CASSFGLGKGQGAGNTIYF. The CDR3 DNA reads TGTGCCAGCAGTTTCGGACTTGGGAAGGGGCAGGGGGCGGGAAACACCATATATTTT.

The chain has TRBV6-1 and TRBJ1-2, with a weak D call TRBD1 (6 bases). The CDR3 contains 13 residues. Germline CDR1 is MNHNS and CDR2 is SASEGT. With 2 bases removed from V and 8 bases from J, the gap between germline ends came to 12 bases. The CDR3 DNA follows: TGTGCCAGCAGTGAAAGCCAGGGGTTCGGCTACACCTTC. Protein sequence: CASSESQGFGYTF.